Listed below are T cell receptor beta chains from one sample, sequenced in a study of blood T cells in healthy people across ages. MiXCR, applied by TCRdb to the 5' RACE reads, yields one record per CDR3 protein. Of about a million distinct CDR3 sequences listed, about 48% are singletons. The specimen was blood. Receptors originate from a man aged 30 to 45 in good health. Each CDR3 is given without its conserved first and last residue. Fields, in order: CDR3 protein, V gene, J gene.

ASSLGLAGADTQY	TRBV28	TRBJ2-3
ASSGRSGGAYNEQF	TRBV6-1	TRBJ2-1
ASGMGYGYT	TRBV6-2/TRBV6-3	TRBJ1-2
ASSQDSGQGTGGYT	TRBV4-3	TRBJ1-2
ASRLSTGALTDTQY	TRBV28	TRBJ2-3
ASSHVGMDGITDTQY	TRBV4-1	TRBJ2-3
SASIRRNEQF	TRBV20-1	TRBJ2-1
ASSLATSGGQEAQY	TRBV5-1	TRBJ2-5
SASPTGTYNQPQH	TRBV20-1	TRBJ1-5
ASRWAKADTQY	TRBV7-2	TRBJ2-3
ASSPRSTGGDNEQF	TRBV18	TRBJ2-1
ASSSGQMGTQY	TRBV7-8	TRBJ2-3
ASREQGPNTGELF	TRBV2	TRBJ2-2
ASRTGTGGNIQY	TRBV6-6	TRBJ2-4
ASSLGGQSTGGLF	TRBV7-8	TRBJ2-2
ASRILTGQYNEQF	TRBV6-1	TRBJ2-1
ACSQAGSSTDTQY	TRBV4-3	TRBJ2-3
ASSYEVNQPQH	TRBV6-5	TRBJ1-5
ASSLARTQGGPEAF	TRBV7-9	TRBJ1-1
ASSPTANTQY	TRBV6-5	TRBJ2-3
ASSPEPQGQPQH	TRBV5-1	TRBJ1-5
ASTLAVQETQY	TRBV6-2/TRBV6-3	TRBJ2-5
ASSLRASGGHLQETQY	TRBV12-3/TRBV12-4	TRBJ2-5
ASSQDQGFNYEQY	TRBV4-3	-
ATSRDRDGTNEKLF	TRBV15	TRBJ1-4
AIGGLAGGRDTQY	TRBV10-3	TRBJ2-3
ASSLLDVGDPYGYT	TRBV6-6	TRBJ1-2
SARPLEGYT	TRBV29-1	TRBJ1-2
AWSPGQGWTEAF	TRBV30	TRBJ1-1
ASSALSTDTQY	TRBV6-1	TRBJ2-3
ATKPGLAGANSYEQY	TRBV7-9	TRBJ2-7